This T cell receptor (beta chain) was captured in a study of T cell responses to AZD1222 COVID-19 vaccine. Study-wide context: Researchers grouped second doses given at about 4 or about 12 weeks into one pool.

CDR1 and CDR2 (germline): LGHNA, YNFKEQ. The CDR3 is made up of 16 amino acids. Between the trimmed V and J ends, which lost 0 bases and 1 base, there was a span of 13 bases. As to this clone: Its target is not known.

The protocol was immunoSEQ multiplex PCR, while the TCRdb copy is restricted to in-frame clones and leaves out a portion. This table holds around 110,000 clones, about 89% found once. Study conclusions and caveats: Per reports, nearly half of all spike-specific TCRs target regions that are unmutated in variants. Vaccination with two AZD1222 doses was followed by a rise in Spike-specific TCR breadth and depth. There were vaccine-associated CD4 TCRs across spike, dominant at 160-218 and 743-854.

Sequenced here: peripheral blood, sampled on day 0 of AZD1222 vaccination. This TCR came from an adult in good health. J is TRBJ2-7 and V is TRBV4-2; D is uncertain. The CDR3 is CASSQEVGLGSYEQYF. As DNA, the CDR3 is TGTGCCAGCAGCCAAGAGGTGGGGTTAGGTTCCTACGAGCAGTACTTC.